This record looks at one TCR beta chain sequence and its context. Its target is unknown. The data originate from a study of early T cells in non-severe SARS-CoV-2 infection. Study-wide context: Unsorted whole blood bulk RNA was sequenced, with unpaired chains.

General observations from the study: VDJdb matching skewed toward anti-spike CD8 responses, missing private and CD4 specificities.

The germline V and J ends were trimmed by 2 bases and 0 bases, with 11 bases remaining between them. This CDR3 has 16 residues. Individual cDNA molecules carried attached unique molecular identifiers. TCRdb reanalysed the 5' RACE reads using MiXCR and keeps one entry per CDR3 protein. The repertoire consists of roughly 70,000 distinct CDR3 sequences, with more than 15% occurring once and the leading ten covering roughly 10%. The sequence was obtained from an adult who was a healthcare worker with PCR-confirmed SARS-CoV-2 infection or an uninfected control (not recorded which). The genes are TRBV12-3 or TRBV12-4 and TRBJ2-4; TRBD2 might be the D (6 bases). The sequencing here drew on whole blood, taken at baseline. CDR3 sequence reads: CASSLSSGLAKNIQYF. CDR3 nucleotides: TGTGCCAGCAGTTTATCCAGCGGGTTAGCCAAAAACATTCAGTACTTC.